This TCR beta chain was retrieved from a study of shared clonotypes between healthy human individuals (dated by TCRdb to the early 2020s). Study-level background: The cohort included three men and a couple of women between 18 and 49 years of age. Per donor, three plates each were used for CD4 naive and CD4 memory, two for CD8 naive, and one for CD8 memory. To estimate repertoire size and how much clonotype sharing occurs between individuals, the study deeply sequenced the blood TCR repertoires of roughly 5 healthy adults. Different laboratories and diverse techniques were used to prepare libraries and sequence TCR repertoires, to increase sequencing depth and limit assay-specific biases. Per donor, leukapheresis produced somewhere between about 0.94 and 8.9 billion PBMCs.

On this clone: Its antigen has not been determined. No base qualities exist here, and no much larger clone lies one base off it.

The donors were healthy, HIV-negative adults with no recently reported acute infections or vaccinations. All donors were Caucasian adults living in Nashville, Tennessee, USA. Magnetic negative selection was used to enrich CD4+ T cells, after which naive cells were positively selected on CD45RA and the negative fraction became the memory subset. Blood was collected by leukapheresis, and PBMCs were isolated by Ficoll-Histopaque density gradient centrifugation and then cryopreserved in liquid nitrogen vapor phase. Analytical flow cytometry was used to check the purity and quantity of each magnetically sorted T cell population. From each sorted fraction, genomic DNA was isolated and quantified by UV absorbance on a Nanodrop 2000c. The research as a whole found: Naive subsets generally had larger estimated clonotype richness than memory subsets did. Pairwise subsampling led to the expectation that sequencing depth would affect the degree of clonotype sharing among donors. Because the study included only a small number of donors, the genetic and exposure-history diversity represented was limited. Even with the large sequencing depth, rarefaction of the sorted-subset datasets indicated that sequencing was incomplete. Sharing across several donors was observed for roughly 5.4% of naive CD4, over 3% of naive CD8, 2% to 2.5% of memory CD4, and 0.4% of memory CD8 clonotypes. Sampling was restricted to blood, and TCR repertoires in tissue are likely to differ from TCR repertoires in blood. Compared with non-shared clonotypes, clonotypes shared by all four sorted-subset donors had higher generation probabilities.

From cysteine to phenylalanine, the CDR3 is 15 amino acids long. Solely the CDR3 DNA is kept, with 45 bases framed from the first base. Taken from the germline V gene (reference sequence), the CDR1 and CDR2 loops are MNHEY and SMNVEV. The V end loses 6 bases and the J end loses 3 bases, and a stretch of 18 bases separates them. TCR CDR3 regions were amplified from genomic DNA by multiplex PCR using the deep immunoSEQ assay. For each cell subset, the extracted genomic DNA was distributed evenly across all wells of several immunoSEQ 96-well plates, and each plate served as one replicate. For sorted subsets, each replicate PCR was loaded with 200 ng genomic DNA, equivalent to 25,000 to 30,000 T cell genomes. Purified libraries were quantified with a Qubit 3.0 fluorometer, sized on a Bioanalyzer 2100, and re-quantified with the KAPA Library Quantification kit. Every immunoSEQ 96-well plate was sequenced on a separate single-read 150-cycle Illumina NextSeq 550 flow cell. The original methods were these. The immunoSEQ output contained only junctional sequences without quality scores, so filtering could not match that applied to full-length reads. Sequences were annotated with PyIR, a Python wrapper for IgBLAST v1.9, and V/J genes and CDR3 were assigned using IMGT germline references. Reads were filtered out if the reads had weak V/J assignments (E-value above 1e-6), no CDR3, stop codons, out-of-frame junctions, or ambiguous translated residues. A V3J clonotype was defined by an identical inferred V gene, J gene, and CDR3 amino acid sequence. The percentage overlap between two repertoires was calculated by dividing the number of shared unique clonotypes by the size of the smaller repertoire. RTK rarefaction, the Chao1 estimator, and Recon v2.1 estimates of unobserved clonotypes were used to assess repertoire richness. OLGA was used to compute generation probabilities for all TCRbeta clonotypes that the gDNA method yielded from a handful of donors. The immuneACCESS repertoire file appears here via TCRdb, limited to in-frame rearrangements. These files lack a portion of the clones; in checked studies, under half of the deficit traces to unresolved V genes, and the cause of the others is not known. D and trimming were read from the DNA, whereas the V and J calls and clone size are those reported in that table. The sample yields more than 2,000,000 clones; 85% to 95% were counted once. Of the sample, 0.35% to 0.45% is held by the ten largest clones.

The chain is made from TRBV27 and TRBJ2-7; the best D guess is TRBD2, with 7 bases matching. Sequenced: naive CD4+ T cells from PBMCs. The cell subset or site tag for this specimen amounts to: CD45RA+ positively selected. This TCR was recovered from a man between 18 and 29 years old in good health. Some clones in this sample may be carry-over from other donors' samples. The CDR3 in this case is CASSRGGGKSYEQYF. The DNA reads TGTGCCAGCAGCCGGGGCGGGGGCAAAAGCTACGAGCAGTACTTC.